What follows describes a single T cell receptor (beta chain). Its antigen is unknown. The sample originates from a study of cytomegalovirus exposure and HLA in healthy donors. Overall study findings and caveats: TCR beta V- and J-gene trimming, according to a later analysis, was linked to a missense DCLRE1C variant. In an earlier analysis, in some 600 donors, most V segments appeared productive either ~90% or ~30% of the time. CMV serostatus was the only immune exposure information that was available.

PCR amplification relied on 60 Vbeta primers (plus 13 Jbeta primers). Sequencing was performed with immunoSEQ multiplex PCR; in TCRdb, only in-frame clones are kept and a portion is missing. The sample lists fewer than 150,000 clones, about four fifths occurring once. This CDR3 spans 14 amino acids. V shed 3 bases and J 4 bases; nucleotides not matched to a gene: 2. The germline V gene has CDR1 SNHLY and CDR2 FYNNEI. All donors participated as healthy donors of bone marrow. Sequenced input: PBMCs. The V gene is TRBV2, the J gene TRBJ2-1; 8 bases match TRBD2. The clonotype was recovered from a man aged 30-40 years in good health and CMV-seronegative. CDR3 DNA: TGTGCCAGCAGTGAGCGGGAGGCATACAATGAGCAGTTCTTC. This codes for CASSEREAYNEQFF.